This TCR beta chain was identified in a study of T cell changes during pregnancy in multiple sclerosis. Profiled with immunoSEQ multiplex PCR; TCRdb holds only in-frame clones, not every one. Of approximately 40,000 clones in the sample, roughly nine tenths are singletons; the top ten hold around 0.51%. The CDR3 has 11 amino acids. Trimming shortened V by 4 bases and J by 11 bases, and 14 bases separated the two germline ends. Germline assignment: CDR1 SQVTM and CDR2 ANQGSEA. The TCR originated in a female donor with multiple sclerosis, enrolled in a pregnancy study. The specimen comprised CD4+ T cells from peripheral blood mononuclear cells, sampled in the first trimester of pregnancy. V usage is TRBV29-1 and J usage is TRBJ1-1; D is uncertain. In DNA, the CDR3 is TGCAGCGTTGTGGACGGGAGAGAGGCTTTCTTT. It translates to CSVVDGREAFF.